Reported below is one T cell receptor (beta chain). V lost 2 bases and J lost 5, with 9 bases in between. This CDR3 comprises 13 residues. These data are taken from a study of blood T cell repertoires in COVID-19. As for the study in general: Spain, Italy and the United States supplied samples that represented acute and convalescent COVID-19. PBMCs, B-cell-depleted T cells, or T cells were the source of the cDNA or gDNA that made up the material.

Per the original data handling: Amplification of reference gene primers was used by the study to estimate nucleated cell counts. TCRdb's copy holds only in-frame clones and misses some; the assay was immunoSEQ multiplex PCR. From that table come the V and J calls and clone size; the DNA was used to work out D and trimming. The table includes about 270,000 clones, approximately 82% detected once. This TCR was recovered from a woman between 18 and 29 years old with acute or convalescent COVID-19. The chain links TRBV12-3 or TRBV12-4 to TRBJ1-2; the D is unclear. Sequenced sample: peripheral blood. The CDR3, as DNA: TGTGCCAGCAGTTTATCGTCGGGGTATGGCTACACCTTC. Translated: CASSLSSGYGYTF.